These T cell receptor beta chains were read from a single sample in a study of technical replicates of blood from a few donors. The data were produced by immunoSEQ multiplex PCR, yet TCRdb's version contains in-frame clones alone and is incomplete. The sample includes around 70,000 clones, about 97% of them seen just once. The sample consisted of T cells isolated from PBMCs. The origin of the receptors is a human donor in good health. Both conserved end residues are part of each CDR3. Each record gives: J gene, V gene, D gene, clone size, CDR3 protein, CDR3 DNA. A D gene is named only where the DNA matches it firmly. Clone size is not always given. Where it is, it says once, few, many or a class for expanded clones.

j_call: TRBJ1-3; v_call: TRBV7-9; d_call: TRBD1; clone_size: NA; cdr3_aa: CASSLEGGGAGNTIYF; cdr3_nt: TGTGCCAGCAGCTTAGAAGGGGGCGGCGCTGGAAACACCATATATTTT
j_call: TRBJ1-1; v_call: TRBV5-4; d_call: NA; clone_size: NA; cdr3_aa: CASSLVTQGSEAFF; cdr3_nt: TGTGCCAGCAGCTTGGTTACCCAGGGGTCTGAAGCTTTCTTT
j_call: TRBJ1-1; v_call: TRBV5-1; d_call: TRBD1; clone_size: NA; cdr3_aa: CASSSGTGRGNTEAFF; cdr3_nt: TGCGCCAGCAGCTCCGGGACAGGGAGGGGGAACACTGAAGCTTTCTTT
j_call: TRBJ1-4; v_call: TRBV10-3; d_call: NA; clone_size: NA; cdr3_aa: CAISEGTGEKLFF; cdr3_nt: TGTGCCATCAGTGAAGGTACAGGGGAAAAACTGTTTTTT
j_call: TRBJ2-1; v_call: TRBV5-1; d_call: NA; clone_size: NA; cdr3_aa: CASSLAGSINEQFF; cdr3_nt: TGCGCCAGCAGCTTGGCCGGGAGCATCAATGAGCAGTTCTTC
j_call: TRBJ2-3; v_call: TRBV19; d_call: TRBD2; clone_size: NA; cdr3_aa: CASSSGGSADTQYF; cdr3_nt: TGTGCCAGTAGTAGCGGCGGGAGCGCAGATACGCAGTATTTT
j_call: TRBJ2-7; v_call: TRBV7-6; d_call: TRBD2; clone_size: NA; cdr3_aa: CASSLVEGGPEQYF; cdr3_nt: TGTGCCAGCAGCTTAGTAGAGGGAGGGCCCGAGCAGTACTTC
j_call: TRBJ2-3; v_call: TRBV9; d_call: NA; clone_size: once; cdr3_aa: CASSGYTDTQYF; cdr3_nt: TGTGCCAGCAGCGGTTACACAGATACGCAGTATTTT
j_call: TRBJ1-2; v_call: TRBV18; d_call: TRBD1; clone_size: NA; cdr3_aa: CASSPTGTGHGYTF; cdr3_nt: TGTGCCAGCTCACCTACCGGGACAGGGCATGGCTACACCTTC
j_call: TRBJ2-3; v_call: TRBV7-3; d_call: NA; clone_size: NA; cdr3_aa: CASSLGLTDTQYF; cdr3_nt: TGTGCCAGCAGCTTGGGACTGACAGATACGCAGTATTTT